These 6 T cell receptor beta chains came from one sample sequenced in a study of blood T cell repertoires in COVID-19. Produced via immunoSEQ multiplex PCR; TCRdb's table is partial and in-frame only. The sample includes about 80,000 clones, approximately 80% seen only once; the top ten take roughly a sixth. What was sequenced was peripheral blood. The receptor set was obtained from a woman aged 80 or over with acute or convalescent COVID-19.

The chain has TRBV15 and TRBJ1-5; 7 bases line up with TRBD1. This CDR3 has 16 residues. Germline CDR1 is LNHNV and CDR2 is YYDKDF (reference sequence). Unmatched junction bases numbered 8, after V lost 5 bases and J lost 1 base. The CDR3 nucleotides are TGTGCCACCAGCGCCCAGACAGGGTTGAGCAATCAGCCCCAGCATTTT. It codes for CATSAQTGLSNQPQHF.

The chain links TRBV4-3 to TRBJ2-7; D is perhaps TRBD1 (5 bases). Between the trimmed V and J ends, which lost 3 bases and 0 bases, there was a span of 12 bases. This CDR3 is built from 15 residues. Germline CDR1 reads LGHNA; CDR2 reads YSLEER. In DNA form, the CDR3 reads TGCGCCAGCAGCCACGACAGAGTTGGCTCCTACGAGCAGTACTTC. Translating it yields CASSHDRVGSYEQYF.

This chain uses TRBV12-3 or TRBV12-4 with TRBJ2-7, with 9 bases aligning to TRBD1. The length of the CDR3 is 13 residues. Losses at the gene ends were 5 bases for V and 7 bases for J; bases not matched to a gene: 6. The CDR3 loop reads CASSAGTGREQYF. CDR3 DNA: TGTGCCAGCAGTGCCGGGACAGGGAGGGAGCAGTACTTC.

The J gene is TRBJ2-3, the V gene TRBV7-9; D call uncertain. V lost 1 base and J 9 bases, leaving 11 bases between the germline ends. From germline, CDR1 is SEHNR and CDR2 FQNEAQ (reference sequence). The CDR3 runs to 13 residues. CDR3 DNA sequence: TGTGCCAGCAGCTTAGAGGATATCGGGACGCAGTATTTT. Its translation: CASSLEDIGTQYF.

This rearrangement joins TRBV11-2 to TRBJ2-5; 15 bases are a match to TRBD2. This CDR3 has 18 amino acids. CDR1 and CDR2 (germline): SGHAT, FQNNGV. Trimming removed 7 bases from V and 11 bases from J; junction bases left unmatched: 20. The CDR3 bases are TGTGCCAGCATCCCGGGTTGGACTAGCGGGGGGGTACCCCAGGGGCAGTACTTC. Its translation: CASIPGWTSGGVPQGQYF.

The V gene is TRBV3-1 (or the pseudogene TRBV3-2), the J gene TRBJ2-5; 8 bases map to TRBD2. The CDR3 loop spans 15 amino acids. The trim removed 2 bases at V and 0 bases at J, leaving 2 bases unmatched. CDR1 is LGHDT and CDR2 is YNNKEL in the germline V gene (reference sequence). The CDR3 bases are TGTGCCAGCAGCCAAAATAGCGGGGACCAAGAGACCCAGTACTTC. Its translation is CASSQNSGDQETQYF.